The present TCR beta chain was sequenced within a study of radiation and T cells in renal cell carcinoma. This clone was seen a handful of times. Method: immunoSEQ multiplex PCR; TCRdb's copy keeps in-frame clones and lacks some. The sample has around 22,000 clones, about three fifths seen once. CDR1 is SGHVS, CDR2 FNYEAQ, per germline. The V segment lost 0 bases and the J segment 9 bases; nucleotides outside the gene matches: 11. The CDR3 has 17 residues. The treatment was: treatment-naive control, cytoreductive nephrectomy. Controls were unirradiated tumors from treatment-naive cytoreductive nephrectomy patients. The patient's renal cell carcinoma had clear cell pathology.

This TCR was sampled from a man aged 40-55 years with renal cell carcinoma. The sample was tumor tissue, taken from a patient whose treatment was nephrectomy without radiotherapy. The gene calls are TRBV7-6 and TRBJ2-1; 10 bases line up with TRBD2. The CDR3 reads CASSLAPPSGSLGEQFF. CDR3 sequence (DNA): TGTGCCAGCAGCTTAGCTCCTCCTAGCGGGAGCTTGGGTGAGCAGTTCTTC.